This is a list of T cell receptor beta chains from one sample in a study of identical twins. TCRdb fed the 5' RACE reads into MiXCR, producing one record per CDR3 protein. The profile covers 250,000 to 350,000 distinct CDR3 sequences, with about 8.3% appearing a single time and about 2.1% taken by the ten largest. The same sample was also used in a study of yellow fever vaccine responses in identical twins.

Source material: memory (CD45RO+) T cells sorted from blood. These receptors were obtained from a woman between 18 and 29 years old in good health. CDR3s include the opening cysteine and the closing phenylalanine or tryptophan. The D gene is left open where the match is weak. The size field is filled for only some rows; it gives once, few, many or a size class.

j_call v_call d_call clone_size cdr3_nt cdr3_aa
TRBJ2-4 TRBV5-1 . many TGCGCCAGCAGAGATGGGAAGGGTACCAAAAACATTCAGTACTTC CASRDGKGTKNIQYF
TRBJ1-5 TRBV6-2/TRBV6-3 . . TGTGCCAGCAGTTACCAGCGGGGATATAGCAATCAGCCCCAGCATTTT CASSYQRGYSNQPQHF
TRBJ2-3 TRBV18 . . TGTGCCAGCTCATGGGGGGCGCCTACAGATACGCAGTATTTT CASSWGAPTDTQYF
TRBJ1-6 TRBV12-3/TRBV12-4 . many TGTGCCAGCAGTTTCGTCGCAGGGACTAGGACACCCCTCCACTTT CASSFVAGTRTPLHF
TRBJ2-2 TRBV7-7 . many TGTGCCAGCAGCCAGAGCCCAATCCGGGACTCAAACACCGGGGAGCTGTTTTTT CASSQSPIRDSNTGELFF
TRBJ2-7 TRBV20-1 TRBD2 many TGCAGTGCTAATGAAGCGGGAGGGCCAAGTACAGGGCCTGATTTCGAGCAGTACTTC CSANEAGGPSTGPDFEQYF
TRBJ2-5 TRBV20-1 TRBD2 . TGCAGTGCCCCAACTAGCGGGAGTGTCCAAGAGACCCAGTACTTC CSAPTSGSVQETQYF
TRBJ2-3 TRBV6-4 TRBD2 few TGTGCCAGCAGTCGATCGACTAGCGGGGGTTTTGATACGCAGTATTTT CASSRSTSGGFDTQYF
TRBJ1-1 TRBV3-1 . few TGTGCCAGCAGCCAGGAGAACACTGAAGCTTTCTTT CASSQENTEAFF
TRBJ1-5 TRBV7-9 . many TGTGCCAGCAGCTTAGACTTGATGCCCCAGCATTTT CASSLDLMPQHF
TRBJ2-5 TRBV5-6 TRBD2 . TGTGCCAGCAGGGGGGATGCGGGGGGTCCAGAGACCCAGTACTTC CASRGDAGGPETQYF
TRBJ1-5 TRBV7-8 . few TGTGCCAGCAGCTTAGCGAGGTGGGGGGAGCAGCCCCAGCATTTT CASSLARWGEQPQHF
TRBJ2-2 TRBV24-1 . . TGTGCCACCAGTATCGGAACCGGGGAGCTGTTTTTT CATSIGTGELFF
TRBJ2-3 TRBV2 . few TGTGCCAGCAGTCTCACAGGGTTAGGGACAGATACGCAGTATTTT CASSLTGLGTDTQYF